This T cell receptor beta chain was captured by sequencing in a study of esophageal squamous cell carcinoma under preoperative chemotherapy. At the level of the study: Both tumor-infiltrating lymphocytes and peripheral blood T cells had their TCR repertoires profiled.

Regarding time point: before preoperative PTX-NDP chemotherapy. For this clonotype: Its antigen is unknown.

MiXCR, run by TCRdb on the PCR reads, gives a single entry per CDR3 protein. The repertoire holds approximately 15,000 distinct CDR3 sequences, with 60% as singletons. General study findings and limits: After treatment, tumor-infiltrating lymphocytes apparently came partly from blood T cells.

CDR1 is LGHDT and CDR2 is YNNKEL in the germline V gene (reference sequence). V lost 5 bases and J lost 7; bases outside the gene matches: 4. There are 15 residues in the CDR3. This clonotype was obtained from a human donor with esophageal squamous cell carcinoma. The donor label of this sample is uncertain. The specimen was collected from a patient given preoperative chemotherapy. The chain combines TRBV3-1 with TRBJ2-1, with 14 nucleotides matching TRBD2. The CDR3 sequence is CASSEGLAGENEQFF. The CDR3 DNA reads TGTGCCAGCAGCGAGGGACTAGCGGGAGAGAATGAGCAGTTCTTC.